This T cell receptor beta chain is from a study of cytomegalovirus exposure and HLA in healthy donors. Study information: Approximately 180 million T cells yielded 100 million to 130 million unique TCR beta sequences, as an earlier analysis found.

Healthy donors of bone marrow made up the group. Germline lookup yields CDR1 SGHKS and CDR2 YYEKEE (reference sequence). The CDR3 length is 13 residues. V trimming: 7 bases; J trimming: 6 bases; junction bases outside the gene matches: 4. Notes on this clone: Its antigen is undetermined.

PCR primers comprised 60 Vbeta and 13 Jbeta primers. Using immunoSEQ multiplex PCR, the repertoire was profiled, and TCRdb retains in-frame clones only, with some absent. The sample includes over 75,000 clones, around 67% of them seen just once. Overall study findings and caveats: In a later analysis, TCR beta V- and J-gene trimming showed a link to a missense DCLRE1C variant.

The clonotype comes from a human donor in good health. This chain links TRBV5-5 with TRBJ2-7; 13 bases match TRBD2. Specimen: PBMCs. The chain's CDR3 is CASGRLAGGEQYF. In DNA, the CDR3 is TGTGCCAGCGGCAGACTAGCGGGGGGCGAGCAGTACTTC.